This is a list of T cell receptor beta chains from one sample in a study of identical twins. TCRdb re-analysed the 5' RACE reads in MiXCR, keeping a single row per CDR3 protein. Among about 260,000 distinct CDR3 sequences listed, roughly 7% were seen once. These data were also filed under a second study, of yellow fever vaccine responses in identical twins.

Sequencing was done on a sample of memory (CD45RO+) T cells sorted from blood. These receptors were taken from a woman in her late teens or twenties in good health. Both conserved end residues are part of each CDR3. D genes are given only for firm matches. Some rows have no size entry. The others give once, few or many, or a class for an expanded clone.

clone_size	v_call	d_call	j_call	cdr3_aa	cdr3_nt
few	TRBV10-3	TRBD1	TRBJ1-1	CAISERQGVKYTEAFF	TGTGCCATCAGCGAAAGACAGGGAGTTAAATACACTGAAGCTTTCTTT
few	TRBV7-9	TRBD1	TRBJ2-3	CASSLSQRQGVDTQYF	TGTGCCAGCAGCCTTTCCCAGAGACAGGGGGTGGATACGCAGTATTTT
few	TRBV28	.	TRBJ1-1	CASRILGTEAFF	TGTGCCAGCCGAATTCTTGGTACTGAAGCTTTCTTT
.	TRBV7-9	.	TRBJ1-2	CASSQGQGDYGYTF	TGTGCCAGCAGCCAGGGACAAGGGGACTATGGCTACACCTTC
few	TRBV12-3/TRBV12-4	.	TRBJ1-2	CASSLGEPANYGYTF	TGTGCCAGCAGTTTAGGTGAACCCGCTAACTATGGCTACACCTTC
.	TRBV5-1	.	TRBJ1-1	CASSLEVRGNTEAFF	TGCGCCAGCAGCTTGGAAGTACGGGGGAACACTGAAGCTTTCTTT
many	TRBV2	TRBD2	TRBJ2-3	CASSESFSGSRADTQYF	TGTGCCAGCAGTGAATCGTTTAGCGGGAGTAGGGCAGATACGCAGTATTTT
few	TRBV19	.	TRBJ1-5	CASSWGVGGNQPQHF	TGTGCCAGTAGTTGGGGGGTCGGAGGCAATCAGCCCCAGCATTTT
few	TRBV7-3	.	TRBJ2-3	CASSLNPREGQYF	TGTGCCAGCAGCTTGAACCCCAGGGAAGGGCAGTATTTT
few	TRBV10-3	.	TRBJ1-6	CAISESQGYNSPLHF	TGTGCCATCAGTGAGTCTCAAGGGTATAATTCACCCCTCCACTTT
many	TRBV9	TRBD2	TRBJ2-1	CASSVGRREGQDEQFF	TGTGCCAGCAGCGTCGGCCGGCGGGAGGGCCAAGATGAGCAGTTCTTC
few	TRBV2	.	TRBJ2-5	CASSAQIVGRETQYF	TGTGCCAGCAGTGCCCAAATTGTAGGGAGGGAGACCCAGTACTTC
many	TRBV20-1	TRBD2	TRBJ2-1	CSARVASGPSSYNEQFF	TGCAGTGCTAGAGTGGCTAGCGGGCCCAGCTCCTACAATGAGCAGTTCTTC
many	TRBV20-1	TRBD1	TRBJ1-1	CSSVGTGPSEAFF	TGCAGTTCCGTTGGGACAGGCCCGAGCGAAGCTTTCTTT
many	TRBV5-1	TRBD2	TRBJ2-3	CASMTSGNTDTQYF	TGCGCCAGTATGACTAGCGGAAACACAGATACGCAGTATTTT
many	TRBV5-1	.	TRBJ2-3	CASTRGESGDTQYF	TGCGCCAGCACCCGTGGGGAGTCCGGGGATACGCAGTATTTT
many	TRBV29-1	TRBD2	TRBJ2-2	CSVSGLAGVMAGELFF	TGCAGCGTGTCGGGACTAGCGGGAGTCATGGCCGGGGAGCTGTTTTTT
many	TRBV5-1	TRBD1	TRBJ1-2	CASSRDRGPSGYTF	TGCGCCAGCAGCAGGGACAGGGGACCTTCTGGCTACACCTTC
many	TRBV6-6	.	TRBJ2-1	CASSYPRNNEQFF	TGTGCCAGCAGTTACCCCCGAAACAATGAGCAGTTCTTC
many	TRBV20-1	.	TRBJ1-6	CSARETANSPLHF	TGCAGTGCTAGAGAGACAGCGAATTCACCCCTCCACTTT
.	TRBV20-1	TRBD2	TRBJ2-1	CSAQRGASYNEQFF	TGCAGTGCTCAGCGGGGGGCCTCCTACAATGAGCAGTTCTTC
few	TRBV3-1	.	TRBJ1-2	CASSQSGGGYGYTF	TGTGCCAGCAGCCAATCGGGCGGCGGCTATGGCTACACCTTC
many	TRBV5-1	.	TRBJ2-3	CASSLRQDTDTQYF	TGCGCCAGCAGCTTGCGGCAGGACACAGATACGCAGTATTTT
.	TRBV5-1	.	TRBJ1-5	CASSSSGQINQPQHF	TGCGCCAGCAGCTCGTCCGGACAGATCAATCAGCCCCAGCATTTT
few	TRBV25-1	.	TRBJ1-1	CASSERLNTEAFF	TGTGCCAGCAGTGAAAGATTGAACACTGAAGCTTTCTTT
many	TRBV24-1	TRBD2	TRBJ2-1	CATSDPAGGQNEQFF	TGTGCCACCAGTGACCCAGCGGGGGGGCAGAATGAGCAGTTCTTC
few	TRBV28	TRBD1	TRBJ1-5	CASRIDRGDQPQHF	TGTGCCAGCAGGATCGACAGGGGGGATCAGCCCCAGCATTTT
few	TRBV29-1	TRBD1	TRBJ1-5	CSVGQGADQPQHF	TGCAGCGTTGGACAGGGGGCCGATCAGCCCCAGCATTTT